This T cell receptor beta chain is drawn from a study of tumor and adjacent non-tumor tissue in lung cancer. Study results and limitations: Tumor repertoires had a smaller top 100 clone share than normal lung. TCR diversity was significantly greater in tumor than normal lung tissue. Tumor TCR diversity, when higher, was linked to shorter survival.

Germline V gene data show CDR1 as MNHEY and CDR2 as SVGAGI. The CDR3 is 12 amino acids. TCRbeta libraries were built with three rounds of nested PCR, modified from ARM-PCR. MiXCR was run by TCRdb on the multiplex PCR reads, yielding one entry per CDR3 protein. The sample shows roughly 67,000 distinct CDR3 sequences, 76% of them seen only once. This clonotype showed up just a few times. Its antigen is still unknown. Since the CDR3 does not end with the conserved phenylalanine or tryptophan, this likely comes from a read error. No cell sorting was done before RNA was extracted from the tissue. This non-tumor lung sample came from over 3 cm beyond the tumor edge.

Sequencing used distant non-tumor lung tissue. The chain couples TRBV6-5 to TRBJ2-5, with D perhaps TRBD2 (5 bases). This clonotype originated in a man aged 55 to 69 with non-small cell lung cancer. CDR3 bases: TGTGCTAGCGCCTCGGGCGGTGAGACCCAGTACTTG. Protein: CASASGGETQYL.